This TCR beta chain was sequenced for a study of T cells in Graves' hyperthyroidism and ophthalmopathy. Germline assignment: CDR1 MNHNS and CDR2 SASEGT. Trimming cost V 7 bases and J 2 bases, with 18 bases left between them. The CDR3 spans 15 residues. The investigators amplified TCR beta CDR3 regions from RNA transcripts. HTBI primers were used for first-round RT-PCR of the TCR CDR3. TCRdb re-called the multiplex PCR reads through MiXCR, storing one row per CDR3 protein. The sample consists of 450,000 to 650,000 distinct CDR3 sequences, more than 13% of them appearing once. This clonotype was recorded many times.

The sample was blood. The rearrangement joins TRBV6-1 to TRBJ2-7; D remains ambiguous. The source is a woman aged 18-29 years with Graves' ophthalmopathy. The CDR3 sequence is CASTSSGKMAYEQYF. The DNA of the CDR3 is TGTGCCAGCACCAGTAGTGGTAAAATGGCCTACGAGCAGTACTTC.